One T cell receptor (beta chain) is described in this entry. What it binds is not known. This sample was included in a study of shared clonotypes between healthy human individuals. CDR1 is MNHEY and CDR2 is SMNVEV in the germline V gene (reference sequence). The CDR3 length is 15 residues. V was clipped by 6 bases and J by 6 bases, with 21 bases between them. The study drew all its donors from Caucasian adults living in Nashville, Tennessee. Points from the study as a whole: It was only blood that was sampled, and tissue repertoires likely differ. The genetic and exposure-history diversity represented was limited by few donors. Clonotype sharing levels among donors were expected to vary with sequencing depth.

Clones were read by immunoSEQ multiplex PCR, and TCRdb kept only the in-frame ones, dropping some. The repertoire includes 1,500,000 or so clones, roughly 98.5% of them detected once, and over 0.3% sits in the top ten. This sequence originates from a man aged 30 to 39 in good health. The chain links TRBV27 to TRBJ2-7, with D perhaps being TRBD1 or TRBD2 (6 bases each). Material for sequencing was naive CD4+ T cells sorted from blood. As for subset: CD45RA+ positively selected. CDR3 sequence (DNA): TGTGCCAGCAGCGGACCACAGGGATGGGGACTCGAGCAGTACTTC. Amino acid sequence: CASSGPQGWGLEQYF.